Sequencing of this T cell receptor (beta chain) was carried out in a study of T cell repertoires in cytomegalovirus infection. Study information: Used in the study were CMV epitopes, some recently identified and HLA-C-restricted, others well-studied and HLA-B-restricted. Public TCR beta signatures indicated both CMV infection and matching HLA type. Whole-study findings and limits: CMV-specific HLA-C-restricted TCR beta clonotypes dominated the ex vivo response. Of the TCR beta families, the public ones yielded a cumulative frequency that identified carriers of CMV plus the relevant HLA.

In TCRdb, the reads were re-called with MiXCR into one record per CDR3 protein. The repertoire holds 71,000 or so distinct CDR3 sequences, with approximately 22% as singletons. A word on this clonotype: The antigen is undetermined.

CDR1 is SGHDT, CDR2 YYEEEE, per germline. CDR3 size: 14 residues. After removal of 6 bases from V and 8 bases from J, the junction contained 9 bases not matched to a gene. This chain uses TRBV5-6 with TRBJ2-1, with 9 bases fitting TRBD1. The sequence derives from a human donor in good health (CMV status not recorded). Some clones in this sample may be carry-over from other donors' samples. Here the sequenced sample was CD8+ T cells from cultured PBMCs, taken from culture after CMV antigen stimulation. Here the CDR3 DNA reads TGTGCCAGCAACCATGGGACAGGGATACATGAGCAGTTCTTC. Translation: CASNHGTGIHEQFF. The full variable domain, completed using reference TRBV5-6 and TRBJ2-1, is DAGVTQSPTHLIKTRGQQVTLRCSPKSGHDTVSWYQQALGQGPQFIFQYYEEEERQRGNFPDRFSGHQFPNYSSELNVNALLLGDSALYLCASNHGTGIHEQFFGPGTRLTVL.